Each of the 15 T cell receptor beta chains below was sequenced from the same sample in a study of T cell responses to AZD1222 COVID-19 vaccine. Generated by immunoSEQ multiplex PCR, the TCRdb table keeps only in-frame clones and is missing some. The profile shows under 150,000 clones, 90% of them singletons. The source was peripheral blood, collected on day 0 of AZD1222 vaccination. Receptor source: an adult in good health.

The chain joins TRBV19 to TRBJ1-4; D is undetermined. Trimming took off 7 bases at V and 0 bases at J, with 15 bases between the two ends. This CDR3 spans 16 amino acids. Germline V gives CDR1 LNHDA, CDR2 SQIVND (reference sequence). CDR3 loop: CASTMSWPPTNEKLFF. DNA for the CDR3: TGTGCCAGTACCATGAGTTGGCCCCCAACTAATGAAAAACTGTTTTTT.

This chain connects TRBV24-1 to TRBJ1-2; unclear D gene. There are 14 residues in the CDR3. Germline CDR1 is KGHDR and CDR2 is SFDVKD. The V gene lost 3 bases and the J gene lost 7 bases, with 14 bases spanning the gap. CDR3 in amino acids: CATSDTTKQFGYTF. CDR3 nucleotide sequence: TGTGCCACCAGTGATACTACTAAGCAGTTTGGCTACACCTTC.

The V call is TRBV6-2 or TRBV6-3, the J call TRBJ2-1, with TRBD2 identical over 10 bases. After removal of 5 bases from V and 1 base from J, the junction contained 5 bases not matched to a gene. There are 16 residues in the CDR3. In germline, CDR1 is MNHEY, CDR2 SVGEGT. The CDR3 region is CASSTRAGGSYNEQFF. As DNA, the CDR3 is TGTGCCAGCAGTACCCGAGCGGGAGGGTCCTACAATGAGCAGTTCTTC.

The DNA for the CDR3 is TGTGCCAGCAGTTTTGGAGACGGGCCTGGGGGGGATCAGCCCCAGCATTTT. Translation gives CASSFGDGPGGDQPQHF. The chain uses TRBV28 and TRBJ1-5; D is perhaps TRBD1 (5 bases). CDR1 and CDR2 (germline): MDHEN, SYDVKM. V shed 3 bases and J shed 5 bases, with 20 bases lying between them. The CDR3 is 17 residues long.

J is TRBJ2-1 and V is TRBV7-7; D not resolved. The CDR3 spans 15 residues. Trimming left V 0 bases short and J 6 bases short, with 12 bases between. Germline assignment: CDR1 SSHAT and CDR2 FNYEAQ (reference sequence). The CDR3 DNA follows: TGTGCCAGCAGCTTAGCGCCTGTTCCCTTCAATGAGCAGTTCTTC. As protein: CASSLAPVPFNEQFF.

This CDR3 is CASSPGVGGTEAFF. The CDR3 nucleotides are TGTGCCAGCTCACCGGGAGTTGGGGGCACTGAAGCTTTCTTT. This chain links TRBV18 with TRBJ1-1; weak D call: TRBD1 (5 bases). The CDR3 runs 14 residues. Deletions cut 3 bases from V and 4 bases from J, with 12 bases between. Germline lookup yields CDR1 KGHSH and CDR2 LQKENI.

V usage is TRBV3-1 (or the pseudogene TRBV3-2) and J usage is TRBJ1-4; D unclear. V lost 0 bases and J lost 0, with 14 bases in between. CDR1 LGHDT and CDR2 YNNKEL come from the germline V gene (reference sequence). The CDR3 has 18 amino acids. CDR3 in DNA: TGTGCCAGCAGCCAAGATAGGCTGATTGGGACAACTAATGAAAAACTGTTTTTT. Translated, it gives CASSQDRLIGTTNEKLFF.

Note on this clone: The sample holds other DNA sequences that translate to the same CDR3. The chain is built from TRBV28 and TRBJ1-1, with D uncertain. Trimming took off 1 base at V and 7 bases at J, with 7 bases between the two ends. CDR1 and CDR2 from the germline V gene are MDHEN and SYDVKM. This CDR3 has 12 residues. Written as DNA, the CDR3 is TGTGCCAGCAGTTTATCCCACAGTGAAGCTTTCTTT. Its translation is CASSLSHSEAFF.

The genes are TRBV6-5 and TRBJ1-1; D remains ambiguous. V was cut by 7 bases and J by 1 base, with 7 bases left in between. Looked up from germline, CDR1 is MNHEY and CDR2 is SVGAGI. This CDR3 has 12 amino acids. The CDR3 region is CASTQGNTEAFF. The CDR3 DNA sequence: TGTGCCAGCACCCAAGGGAACACTGAAGCTTTCTTT.

J is TRBJ1-5 and V is TRBV7-2; D unresolved. This CDR3 region has 16 residues. V lost 2 bases to trimming and J lost 9 bases, with 20 bases between them. Germline loops: CDR1 SGHTA, CDR2 FQGNSA. CDR3 protein: CASSLRRAAEEGPQHF. The CDR3 region has the DNA TGTGCCAGCAGCTTAAGGCGGGCCGCCGAGGAGGGGCCCCAGCATTTT.

This clone was seen a handful of times. V is TRBV9 and J is TRBJ1-5; D perhaps matches TRBD1 (6 bases). The CDR3 is made up of 16 amino acids. Trimming stripped 8 bases from V and 0 bases from J, with 18 bases between. Germline V gene lookup returns CDR1 SGDLS and CDR2 YYNGEE. The CDR3 loop is CARGDTQPYSNQPQHF. The CDR3 region has the DNA TGTGCCAGGGGGGACACTCAGCCTTATAGCAATCAGCCCCAGCATTTT. The full variable domain, rest sourced from reference TRBV9 and TRBJ1-5, is DSGVTQTPKHLITATGQRVTLRCSPRSGDLSVYWYQQSLDQGLQFLIQYYNGEERAKGNILERFSAQQFPDLHSELNLSSLELGDSALYFCARGDTQPYSNQPQHFGDGTRLSIL.

With regard to this clone: Without the conserved terminal phenylalanine or tryptophan, this CDR3 likely stems from a read error. The chain is built from TRBV28 and TRBJ1-5; 9 nucleotides line up with TRBD1. CDR1 MDHEN and CDR2 SYDVKM come from the germline V gene. Trimming removed 3 bases from V and 5 bases from J; junction bases left unmatched: 2. This CDR3 spans 14 amino acids. The CDR3 is CASSLGQGHQPQHL. The CDR3 bases are TGTGCCAGCAGTTTGGGACAGGGTCATCAGCCCCAGCATCTT.

V is TRBV19 and J is TRBJ1-2; TRBD1 aligns across 8 bases. V dropped 3 bases and J dropped 7; count of bases not matched to a gene: 7. This CDR3 spans 14 amino acids. Germline V gene data show CDR1 as LNHDA and CDR2 as SQIVND (reference sequence). The CDR3 loop is CASSILAGGLGYTF. For the CDR3, the DNA is TGTGCCAGTAGTATTCTGGCAGGGGGCCTTGGCTACACCTTC.

CDR3 amino acids: CASSPGLAGPNEQFF. The CDR3 DNA is TGCGCCAGCAGCCCGGGACTAGCGGGGCCCAATGAGCAGTTCTTC. V is TRBV5-1 and J is TRBJ2-1, with 13 bases that match TRBD2. V lost 4 bases to trimming and J lost 6 bases; unmatched junction nucleotides: 4. Germline V CDR1 and CDR2: SGHRS, YFSETQ. CDR3 length equals 15 residues.

V gene TRBV19 combines with J gene TRBJ1-1, with D possibly being TRBD1 (5 bases). The germline V gene has CDR1 LNHDA and CDR2 SQIVND (reference sequence). Trimming took 3 bases from V and 5 from J, leaving 10 bases between them. This CDR3 region has 13 residues. The CDR3 reads CASSIASGTEAFF. CDR3 sequence (DNA): TGTGCCAGTAGTATCGCGTCAGGGACTGAAGCTTTCTTT.